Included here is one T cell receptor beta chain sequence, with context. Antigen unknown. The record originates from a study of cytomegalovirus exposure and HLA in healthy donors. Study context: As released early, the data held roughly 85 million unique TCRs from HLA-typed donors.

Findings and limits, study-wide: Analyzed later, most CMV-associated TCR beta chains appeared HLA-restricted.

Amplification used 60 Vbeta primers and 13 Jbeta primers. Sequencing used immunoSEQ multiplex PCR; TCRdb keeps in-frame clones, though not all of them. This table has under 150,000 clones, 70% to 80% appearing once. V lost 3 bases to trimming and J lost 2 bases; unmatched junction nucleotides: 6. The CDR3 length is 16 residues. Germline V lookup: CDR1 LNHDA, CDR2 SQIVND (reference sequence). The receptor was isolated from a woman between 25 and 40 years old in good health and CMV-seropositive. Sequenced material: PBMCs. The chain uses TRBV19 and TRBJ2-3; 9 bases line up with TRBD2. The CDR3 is CASSIGKRGATDTQYF. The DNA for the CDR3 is TGTGCCAGTAGTATCGGAAAGCGGGGGGCCACAGATACGCAGTATTTT.